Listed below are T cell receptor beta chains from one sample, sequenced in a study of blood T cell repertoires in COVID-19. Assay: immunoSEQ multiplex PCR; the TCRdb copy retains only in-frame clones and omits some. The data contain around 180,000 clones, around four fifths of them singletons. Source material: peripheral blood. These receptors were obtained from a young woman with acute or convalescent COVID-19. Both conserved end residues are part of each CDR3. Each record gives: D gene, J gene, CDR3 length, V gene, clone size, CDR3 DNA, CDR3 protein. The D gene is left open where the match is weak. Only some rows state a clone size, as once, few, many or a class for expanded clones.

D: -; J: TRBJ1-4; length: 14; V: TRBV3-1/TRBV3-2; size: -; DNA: TGTGCCAGCAGCCAAGTCGGAGTTAATGAAAAACTGTTTTTT; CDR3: CASSQVGVNEKLFF
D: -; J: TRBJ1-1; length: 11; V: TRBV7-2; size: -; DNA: TGTGCCAGCGGCACCCCAGGAGAAGCTTTCTTT; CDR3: CASGTPGEAFF
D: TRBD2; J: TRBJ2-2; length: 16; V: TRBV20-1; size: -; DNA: TGCAGTGCTAGTGAGGCGGGAGCGACCGGGGCCGGGGAGCTGTTTTTT; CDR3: CSASEAGATGAGELFF
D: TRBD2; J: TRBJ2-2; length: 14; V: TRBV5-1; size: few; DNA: TGCGCCAGCAGGCCGGGAGGAAACACCGGGGAGCTGTTTTTT; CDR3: CASRPGGNTGELFF
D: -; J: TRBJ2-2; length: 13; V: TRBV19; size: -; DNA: TGTGCCAGTAGTATACGTACGGGGAGGGAGCTGTTTTTT; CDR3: CASSIRTGRELFF
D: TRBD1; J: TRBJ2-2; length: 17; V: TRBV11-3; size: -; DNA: TGTGCCAGCAGCCGACAACCGGACAGGGGGCATGGCGGGGAGCTGTTTTTT; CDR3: CASSRQPDRGHGGELFF
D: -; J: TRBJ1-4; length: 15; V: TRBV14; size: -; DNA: TGTGCCAGCAGCCCGGGGCAGGGGAAGAATGAAAAACTGTTTTTT; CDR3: CASSPGQGKNEKLFF
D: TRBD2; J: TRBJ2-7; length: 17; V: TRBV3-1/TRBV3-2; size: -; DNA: TGTGCCAGCAGCCCCGGACTAGCGGGACGCCCTGCCTACGAGCAGTACTTC; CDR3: CASSPGLAGRPAYEQYF
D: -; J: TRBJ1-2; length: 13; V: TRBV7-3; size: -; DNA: TGTGCCAGCAGCCTCGGAGCTAACTATGGCTACACCTTC; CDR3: CASSLGANYGYTF
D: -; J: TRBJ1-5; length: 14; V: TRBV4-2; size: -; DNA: TGTGCCAGCCTCCCCCATCGGAGCAATCAGCCCCAGCATTTT; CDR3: CASLPHRSNQPQHF
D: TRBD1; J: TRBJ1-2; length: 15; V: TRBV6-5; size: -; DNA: TGTGCCAGCAGTAACCCGACGACAGGGCACTATGGCTACACCTTC; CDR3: CASSNPTTGHYGYTF
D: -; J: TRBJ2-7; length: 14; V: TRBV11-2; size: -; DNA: TGTGCCAGCAGCAGGACAGCGAGCTCCTACGAGCAGTACTTC; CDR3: CASSRTASSYEQYF
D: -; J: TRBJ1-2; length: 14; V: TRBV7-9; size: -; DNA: TGTGCCAGCAGCTTCCCTACCCAGGGCGGCGGCTACACCTTC; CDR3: CASSFPTQGGGYTF
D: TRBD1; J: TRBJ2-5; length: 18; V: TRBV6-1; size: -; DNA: TGTGCCAGCAGTGAAGGACAGGGGGCGCGTTTGTACCAAGAGACCCAGTACTTC; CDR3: CASSEGQGARLYQETQYF
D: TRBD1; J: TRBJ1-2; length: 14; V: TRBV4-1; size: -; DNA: TGCGCCAGCAGCCTTGGACAGGGACCATATGGCTACACCTTC; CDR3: CASSLGQGPYGYTF
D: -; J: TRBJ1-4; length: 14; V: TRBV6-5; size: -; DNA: TGTGCCAGCAGTTACTCGGGGGGGGGAGAAAAACTGTTTTTT; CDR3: CASSYSGGGEKLFF